This T cell receptor beta chain was found in a study of type 1 regulatory T cells. Study at large: This in vitro CD4 product, T-allo10, is enriched for Tr1 cells and alloantigen-specific.

This CDR3 contains 13 residues. Germline CDR1 and CDR2: GTSNPN and SVGIG (reference sequence). The germline V and J ends were trimmed by 6 bases and 5 bases, with 17 bases remaining between them. This clonotype was detected a few times. Its antigen is as yet unknown. TCRdb re-called the reads through MiXCR, storing one row per CDR3 protein. The sample lists 14,000 to 15,000 distinct CDR3 sequences, roughly 15% occurring once. The receptor's source is a human donor in good health. The J gene is TRBJ2-7, the V gene TRBV30; maybe TRBD2 (6 bases). The sequencing input was cultured T cells, either the whole culture or a sorted T cell fraction (not recorded which). The CDR3 coding sequence is TGTGCCTGTCCCAGGAGGGCGGGTGACGAGCAGTACTTC. Its protein product is CACPRRAGDEQYF.